This entry lists 6 T cell receptor beta chains sequenced from one sample in a study of blood T cell repertoires in COVID-19 (dated by TCRdb to 2020 to 2022). The library relied on the immunoSEQ multiplex PCR assay. TCRdb retrieved this table from immuneACCESS and kept in-frame rearrangements only. Not all clones are present; in checked studies, unresolved V genes account for under half, and no reason is known for the remainder. The sample table lists under 200,000 clones, about 88% of them with a count of one. The ten largest clonotypes hold roughly 0.77% of the sample. Source material: PBMCs or T cells enriched from blood (not recorded which). The receptors shown here come from a woman between 18 and 29 years old who had recovered from COVID-19.

This clone was observed a few times. The chain combines TRBV11-2 with TRBJ1-2; maybe TRBD1 (5 bases). Trimming pared 2 bases from V and 8 bases from J, leaving 18 bases between. Germline CDR1 reads SGHAT; CDR2 reads FQNNGV. This CDR3 region has 15 residues. The CDR3 spells CASSLRPRGGGGYTF. The CDR3 DNA sequence: TGTGCCAGCAGCTTAAGGCCCCGGGGCGGAGGGGGCTACACCTTC.

The table lists this clone with many counts. The chain employs TRBV3-1 (or the pseudogene TRBV3-2) and TRBJ2-1, with no clear D. This CDR3 has 13 residues. Trimming cost V 2 bases and J 7 bases, with 9 bases left between them. CDR1 is LGHDT and CDR2 is YNNKEL in the germline V gene (reference sequence). The CDR3 spells CASSQSSLNEQFF. The CDR3 DNA reads as TGTGCCAGCAGCCAATCTAGTCTTAATGAGCAGTTCTTC.

The V gene is TRBV18, the J gene TRBJ2-1; TRBD2 aligns across 8 bases. V trimming: 5 bases; J trimming: 11 bases; junction bases outside the gene matches: 5. This CDR3 spans 12 amino acids. The germline V gene has CDR1 KGHSH and CDR2 LQKENI. The CDR3 region has the DNA TGTGCCAGCTCATCCCGGACTAGCAAGCAGTTCTTC. It codes for CASSSRTSKQFF.

This clone occurred a few times. V and J are TRBV2 and TRBJ2-1; D possibly corresponds to TRBD2 (6 bases). In germline, CDR1 is SNHLY, CDR2 FYNNEI. The V gene lost 7 bases and the J gene lost 4 bases, with 14 bases spanning the gap. The CDR3 length is 14 residues. The CDR3 loop reads CASMRDAGYNEQFF. The CDR3 coding sequence is TGTGCCAGCATGCGGGACGCCGGGTACAATGAGCAGTTCTTC. Full variable domain (missing parts from reference TRBV2 and TRBJ2-1): EPEVTQTPSHQVTQMGQEVILRCVPISNHLYFYWYRQILGQKVEFLVSFYNNEISEKSEIFDDQFSVERPDGSNFTLKIRSTKLEDSAMYFCASMRDAGYNEQFFGPGTRLTVL.

The chain has TRBV7-9 and TRBJ2-1, with D hard to call. The CDR3 contains 17 residues. Germline lookup yields CDR1 SEHNR and CDR2 FQNEAQ (reference sequence). Trimming shortened V by 1 base and J by 0 bases, and 13 bases separated the two germline ends. The CDR3 DNA is TGTGCCAGCAGCTTAGTTGCTAGGCCGAGCTCCTACAATGAGCAGTTCTTC. Translating gives CASSLVARPSSYNEQFF. Full variable domain (remainder filled in from reference TRBV7-9 and TRBJ2-1): DTGVSQNPRHKITKRGQNVTFRCDPISEHNRLYWYRQTLGQGPEFLTYFQNEAQLEKSRLLSDRFSAERPKGSFSTLEIQRTEQGDSAMYLCASSLVARPSSYNEQFFGPGTRLTVL.

This chain joins TRBV4-1 and TRBJ1-2, with no clear D. V dropped 4 bases and J dropped 2 bases, with 11 bases sitting between them. The CDR3 has 14 residues. Germline-derived CDR1 and CDR2 are MGHRA and YSYEKL. CDR3 nucleotide sequence: TGCGCCAGCAGCCCACTAGCCGTAAACTATGGCTACACCTTC. Its translation: CASSPLAVNYGYTF.